Following are 20 T cell receptor beta chains from one sample sequenced in a study of T cell repertoires in cytomegalovirus infection. TCRdb reprocessed the reads via MiXCR and lists one record per CDR3 protein. This table has approximately 990,000 distinct CDR3 sequences, roughly 31% appearing once. Their specific antigens are unknown. This sample comprised cultured CD8+ T cells from PBMCs, obtained from culture after CMV antigen stimulation. The receptor source for this set is a human donor in good health (CMV status not recorded). Some clones in this sample may be carry-over from other donors' samples.

The rearrangement uses TRBV15 and TRBJ2-2; perhaps TRBD1 as D (5 bases). Germline CDR1 is LNHNV and CDR2 is YYDKDF (reference sequence). This CDR3 has 16 residues. Trimming left V 0 bases short and J 3 bases short, with 11 bases between. CDR3 in amino acids: CATSREKGRYTGELFF. In nucleotides, the CDR3 is TGTGCCACCAGCAGAGAGAAGGGGCGTTACACCGGGGAGCTGTTTTTT.

The rearrangement joins TRBV7-3 to TRBJ2-3, with D perhaps given as TRBD1 or TRBD2 (5 bases each). V was shortened by 4 bases and J by 2 bases, with 22 bases between the two germline ends. CDR1 and CDR2 from the germline V gene are SGHTA and FQGTGA. The CDR3 loop spans 18 amino acids. The CDR3 nucleotides read TGTGCCAGCAGCTCACACAACATAGACGGGGACCACACAGATACGCAGTATTTT. Amino acid sequence: CASSSHNIDGDHTDTQYF.

V usage is TRBV5-1 and J usage is TRBJ1-2; D call uncertain. The CDR3 has 11 residues. Germline-derived CDR1 and CDR2 are SGHRS and YFSETQ. V was clipped by 4 bases and J by 7 bases, with 8 bases between them. As DNA, the CDR3 is TGCGCCAGCAGCGGTCACGGTGGCTACACCTTC. Its translation: CASSGHGGYTF.

The chain joins TRBV4-1 to TRBJ2-1, with D perhaps assigned TRBD1 or TRBD2 (6 bases each). CDR3 length: 16 amino acids. Trimming removed 0 bases from V and 2 bases from J, with 11 bases in between. Germline loops: CDR1 MGHRA, CDR2 YSYEKL. CDR3 in DNA: TGCGCCAGCAGCCAAGAATCGGGGGCCCCCTACAATGAGCAGTTCTTC. Translation: CASSQESGAPYNEQFF.

This clonotype occurred a few times. The chain joins TRBV4-1 to TRBJ1-2, with 7 positions matching TRBD1. This CDR3 contains 16 residues. Germline V CDR1 and CDR2: MGHRA, YSYEKL. V lost 6 bases to trimming and J lost 2 bases; unmatched junction nucleotides: 12. CDR3 amino acids: CASSPLMRGLNYGYTF. CDR3 bases: TGCGCCAGCAGTCCTCTGATGAGGGGGCTGAACTATGGCTACACCTTC.

The sample holds a few counts of this clonotype. The rearrangement joins TRBV7-9 to TRBJ2-3, with 7 bases matching TRBD1. The junction had 5 bases not matched to a gene; V was cut back by 5 bases and J by 0 bases. The CDR3 runs to 15 residues. Germline-derived CDR1 and CDR2 are SEHNR and FQNEAQ (reference sequence). The CDR3 protein is CASSPWDRSTDTQYF. The CDR3, as DNA: TGTGCCAGCAGCCCCTGGGACAGAAGCACAGATACGCAGTATTTT.

The CDR3 DNA follows: TGTGCCACCAGCCCCGGGGGCGACGAGCAGTACTTC. It codes for CATSPGGDEQYF. J is TRBJ2-7 and V is TRBV15, with D possibly called TRBD1 or TRBD2 (6 bases each). V was trimmed by 5 bases and J by 5 bases, leaving 10 bases between them. The CDR3 is made up of 12 amino acids. CDR1 and CDR2 (germline): LNHNV, YYDKDF (reference sequence).

This clonotype was counted only a few times. The chain carries TRBV11-3 and TRBJ2-1, with D tentatively TRBD1 or TRBD2 (5 bases each). CDR1 is SGHNT and CDR2 is YENEEA in the germline V gene. The CDR3 covers 13 residues. V shed 2 bases and J shed 10 bases, with 12 bases lying between them. The CDR3 is CASSLPPRGEQFF. CDR3 DNA sequence: TGTGCCAGCAGCTTACCCCCCCGGGGCGAGCAGTTCTTC.

The genes are TRBV25-1 and TRBJ1-6, with 8 bases identical to TRBD1. Looked up from germline, CDR1 is MGHDK and CDR2 is SYGVNS. The V gene end was trimmed by 5 bases and the J gene end by 7 bases; junction bases not matched to a gene: 4. The CDR3 runs to 14 residues. The CDR3 DNA reads as TGTGCCAGCAGTATCCGGACAGGGAATTCACCCCTCCACTTT. Amino acid sequence: CASSIRTGNSPLHF.

CDR3 sequence: CASSQVPGPSGGIDEQFF. CDR3 in DNA: TGCGCCAGCAGCCAAGTCCCTGGGCCTAGCGGGGGGATCGATGAGCAGTTCTTC. The genes are TRBV4-1 and TRBJ2-1; 11 nucleotides agree with TRBD2. The CDR3 spans 18 residues. Unmatched junction bases numbered 13, after V lost 1 base and J lost 8 bases. Germline assignment: CDR1 MGHRA and CDR2 YSYEKL.

The chain recombines TRBV18 with TRBJ2-7; no clear D gene. V lost 4 bases and J 2 bases, leaving 21 bases between the germline ends. This CDR3 spans 17 amino acids. The V gene's germline CDR1 is KGHSH and CDR2 LQKENI. The CDR3: CASSRLPPPESPYEQYF. DNA of the CDR3: TGTGCCAGCTCACGGCTCCCTCCCCCAGAGTCCCCCTACGAGCAGTACTTC. Complete variable domain (other parts from reference TRBV18 and TRBJ2-7): NAGVMQNPRHLVRRRGQEARLRCSPMKGHSHVYWYRQLPEEGLKFMVYLQKENIIDESGMPKERFSAEFPKEGPSILRIQQVVRGDSAAYFCASSRLPPPESPYEQYFGPGTRLTVT.

The rearrangement joins TRBV12-5 to TRBJ1-1; D ambiguous. Germline CDR1 LGHNT, CDR2 FRNRAP. V dropped 6 bases and J dropped 1 base, with 12 bases sitting between them. The CDR3 is 14 amino acids. In nucleotides, the CDR3 is TGTGCTAGTGGGACCGGACGGACGAACACTGAAGCTTTCTTT. Amino acids: CASGTGRTNTEAFF.

The V call is TRBV14, the J call TRBJ2-7, with 8 bases matching TRBD1. The CDR3 is 14 amino acids. Looked up from germline, CDR1 is SGHDN and CDR2 is FVKESK. V dropped 5 bases and J dropped 4; count of bases not matched to a gene: 7. The CDR3 is CASSSRQGTYEQYV. In nucleotides, the CDR3 is TGTGCCAGCAGCTCGAGACAGGGGACATACGAGCAGTACGTC.

The gene calls are TRBV7-9 and TRBJ2-3, with D uncertain. CDR1 and CDR2 from the germline V gene are SEHNR and FQNEAQ (reference sequence). Trimming shortened V by 11 bases and J by 5 bases, and 5 bases separated the two germline ends. This CDR3 has 9 residues. The CDR3, as DNA: TGTGCCCTAGGAGATACGCAGTATTTT. It encodes CALGDTQYF.

This chain joins TRBV20-1 and TRBJ2-7; 7 nucleotides match TRBD1. CDR1 and CDR2 (germline): DFQATT, SNEGSKA (reference sequence). J was trimmed by 4 bases and V by 0 bases; bases with no gene match: 6. This CDR3 is built from 14 residues. DNA of the CDR3: TGCAGTGCTAGAGATCGTGAGGGGGCTTACGAGCAGTACGTC. Its translation: CSARDREGAYEQYV.

The rearrangement uses TRBV6-5 and TRBJ1-5, with D perhaps matching TRBD1 (5 bases). V was trimmed by 2 bases and J by 5 bases, leaving 13 bases between them. This CDR3 is 15 amino acids long. CDR1 and CDR2 from the germline V gene are MNHEY and SVGAGI. The CDR3 DNA is TGTGCCAGCAGTTACGGTGGGGGTATCGATCAGCCCCAGCATTTT. This sequence encodes CASSYGGGIDQPQHF.

This clonotype appeared a few times. J is TRBJ1-5 and V is TRBV27, with 9 nucleotides matching TRBD1. The junction had 10 bases not matched to a gene; V was cut back by 5 bases and J by 2 bases. The CDR3 loop spans 17 amino acids. Germline V gene lookup returns CDR1 MNHEY and CDR2 SMNVEV (reference sequence). CDR3 coding DNA: TGTGCCAGCAGTCCGCTGGGGACAGGGTTGGGCAATCAGCCCCAGCATTTT. This translates into CASSPLGTGLGNQPQHF.

At least ten counts were recorded for this clonotype. The chain uses TRBV7-2 and TRBJ2-1, with 7 bases fitting TRBD1. The CDR3 contains 15 residues. The germline gives CDR1 SGHTA, CDR2 FQGNSA. With 10 bases clipped from V and 4 bases from J, the junction kept 13 bases outside the gene matches. CDR3 DNA: TGTGCCACCGTATACTCCGGGACAGAGTACAATGAGCAGTTCTTC. Its translation: CATVYSGTEYNEQFF.

This clonotype was seen many times. The V call is TRBV7-2, the J call TRBJ2-5, with TRBD2 matching over 11 bases. The CDR3 contains 16 residues. V shed 5 bases, J shed 3 bases, and the junction held 8 bases outside the gene matches. CDR1 is SGHTA, CDR2 FQGNSA, per germline. The CDR3 DNA reads TGTGCCAGCAGCCAATGGCCGGGACTAGCGGAAGAGACCCAGTACTTC. Protein: CASSQWPGLAEETQYF.

The chain has TRBV6-6 and TRBJ2-7; D uncertain. V lost 4 bases and J lost 0, with 10 bases in between. The CDR3 totals 14 residues. In germline, CDR1 is MNHNY, CDR2 SVGAGI (reference sequence). The CDR3 coding sequence is TGTGCCAGCAGTTCAGGACGGTTCTCCTACGAGCAGTACGTC. Amino acids: CASSSGRFSYEQYV.